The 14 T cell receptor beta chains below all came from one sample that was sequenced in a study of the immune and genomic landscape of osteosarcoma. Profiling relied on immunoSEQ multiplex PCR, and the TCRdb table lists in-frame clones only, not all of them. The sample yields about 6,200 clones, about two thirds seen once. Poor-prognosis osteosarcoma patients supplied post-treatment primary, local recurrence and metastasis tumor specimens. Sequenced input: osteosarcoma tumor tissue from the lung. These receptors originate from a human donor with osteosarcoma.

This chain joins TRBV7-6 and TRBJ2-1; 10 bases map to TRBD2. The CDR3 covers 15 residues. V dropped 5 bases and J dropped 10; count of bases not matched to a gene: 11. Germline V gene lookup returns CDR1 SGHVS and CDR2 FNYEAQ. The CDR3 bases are TGTGCCAGCAGCCCTAGCGGGAGCTTATTTACGGAGCAGTTCTTC. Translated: CASSPSGSLFTEQFF.

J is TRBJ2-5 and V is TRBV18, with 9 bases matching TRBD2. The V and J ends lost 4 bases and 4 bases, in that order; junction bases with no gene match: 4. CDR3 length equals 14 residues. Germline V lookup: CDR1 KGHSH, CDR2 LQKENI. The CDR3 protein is CASSLAGVGETQYF. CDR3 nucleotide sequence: TGTGCCAGCTCACTAGCGGGAGTAGGAGAGACCCAGTACTTC.

CDR3 loop: CASSFSGQYYNEQFF. The DNA for the CDR3 is TGTGCCAGCAGCTTTTCGGGACAGTACTACAATGAGCAGTTCTTC. The V gene is TRBV7-9, the J gene TRBJ2-1, with 7 bases that match TRBD1. The CDR3 contains 15 residues. Germline V gene data show CDR1 as SEHNR and CDR2 as FQNEAQ (reference sequence). With 3 bases clipped from V and 3 bases from J, the junction kept 5 bases outside the gene matches. Full variable domain (outside the CDR3, taken from reference TRBV7-9 and TRBJ2-1): DTGVSQNPRHKITKRGQNVTFRCDPISEHNRLYWYRQTLGQGPEFLTYFQNEAQLEKSRLLSDRFSAERPKGSFSTLEIQRTEQGDSAMYLCASSFSGQYYNEQFFGPGTRLTVL.

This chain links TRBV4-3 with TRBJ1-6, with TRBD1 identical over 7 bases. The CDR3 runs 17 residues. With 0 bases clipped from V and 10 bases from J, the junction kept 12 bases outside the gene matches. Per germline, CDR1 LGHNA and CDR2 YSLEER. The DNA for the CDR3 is TGCGCCAGCAGCCAAGATAGGTGGCAGGGGGTAGGGTCACCCCTCCACTTT. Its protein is CASSQDRWQGVGSPLHF.

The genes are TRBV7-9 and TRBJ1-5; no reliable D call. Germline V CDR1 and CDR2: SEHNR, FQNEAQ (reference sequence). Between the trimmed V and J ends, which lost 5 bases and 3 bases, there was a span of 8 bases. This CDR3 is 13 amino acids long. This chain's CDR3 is CASSPALNQPQHF. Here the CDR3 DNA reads TGTGCCAGCAGCCCCGCCCTCAATCAGCCCCAGCATTTT.

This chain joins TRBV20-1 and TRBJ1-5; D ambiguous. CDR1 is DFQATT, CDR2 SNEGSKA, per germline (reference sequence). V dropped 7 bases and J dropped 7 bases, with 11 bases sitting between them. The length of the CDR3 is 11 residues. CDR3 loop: CSVGGMQPQHF. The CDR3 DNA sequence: TGCAGTGTCGGAGGTATGCAGCCCCAGCATTTT.

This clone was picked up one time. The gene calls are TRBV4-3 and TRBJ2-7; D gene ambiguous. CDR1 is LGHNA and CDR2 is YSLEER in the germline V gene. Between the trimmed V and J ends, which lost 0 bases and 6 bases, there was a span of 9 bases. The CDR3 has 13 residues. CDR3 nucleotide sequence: TGCGCCAGCAGCCAAGAAATTAGGAGCGAGCAGTACTTC. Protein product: CASSQEIRSEQYF.

This CDR3 reads CATMLGSGANVLTF. The CDR3 region has the DNA TGTGCCACCATGCTGGGGTCTGGGGCCAACGTCCTGACTTTC. The rearrangement joins TRBV15 to TRBJ2-6; no definite D call. V was clipped by 7 bases and J by 1 base, with 8 bases between them. The length of the CDR3 is 14 residues. Germline loops: CDR1 LNHNV, CDR2 YYDKDF (reference sequence).

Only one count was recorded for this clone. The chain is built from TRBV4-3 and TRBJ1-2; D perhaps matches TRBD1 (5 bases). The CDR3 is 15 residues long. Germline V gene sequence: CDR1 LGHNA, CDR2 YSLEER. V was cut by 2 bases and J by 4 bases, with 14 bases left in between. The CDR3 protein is CASSQWDLVGYGYTF. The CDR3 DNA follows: TGCGCCAGCAGCCAATGGGACCTGGTGGGCTATGGCTACACCTTC.

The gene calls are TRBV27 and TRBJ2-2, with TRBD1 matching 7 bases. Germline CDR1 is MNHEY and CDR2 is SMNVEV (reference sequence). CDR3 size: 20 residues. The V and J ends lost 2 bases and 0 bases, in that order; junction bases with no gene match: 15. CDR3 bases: TGTGCCAGCAGTTTAGACGGGACAGCATATCTTATCGCGAACACCGGGGAGCTGTTTTTT. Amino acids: CASSLDGTAYLIANTGELFF.

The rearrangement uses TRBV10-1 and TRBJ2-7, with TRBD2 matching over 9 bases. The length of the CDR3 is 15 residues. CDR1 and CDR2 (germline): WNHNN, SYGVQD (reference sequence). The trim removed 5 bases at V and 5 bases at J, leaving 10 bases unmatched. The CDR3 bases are TGCGCCAGCAGTCTATCGCAGGTAGCGGGAGACGAGCAGTACTTC. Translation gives CASSLSQVAGDEQYF.

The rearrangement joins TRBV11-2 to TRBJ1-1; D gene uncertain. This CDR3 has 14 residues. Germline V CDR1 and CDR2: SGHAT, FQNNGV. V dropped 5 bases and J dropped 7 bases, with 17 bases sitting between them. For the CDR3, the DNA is TGTGCCAGCAGCCCCGACACGAGAAGAGGTGAAGCTTTCTTT. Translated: CASSPDTRRGEAFF.

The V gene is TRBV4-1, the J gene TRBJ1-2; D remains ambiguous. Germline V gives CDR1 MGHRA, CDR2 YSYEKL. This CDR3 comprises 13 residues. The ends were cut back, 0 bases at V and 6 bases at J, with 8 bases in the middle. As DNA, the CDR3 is TGCGCCAGCAGCCAAGATAGGGCGGATGGCTACACCTTC. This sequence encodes CASSQDRADGYTF.

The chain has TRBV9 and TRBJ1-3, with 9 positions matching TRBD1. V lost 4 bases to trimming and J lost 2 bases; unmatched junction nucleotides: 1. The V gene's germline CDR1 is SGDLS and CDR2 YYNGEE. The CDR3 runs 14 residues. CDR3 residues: CASSRDRAGNTIYF. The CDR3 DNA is TGTGCCAGCAGCCGGGACAGGGCTGGAAACACCATATATTTT. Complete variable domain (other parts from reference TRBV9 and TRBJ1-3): DSGVTQTPKHLITATGQRVTLRCSPRSGDLSVYWYQQSLDQGLQFLIQYYNGEERAKGNILERFSAQQFPDLHSELNLSSLELGDSALYFCASSRDRAGNTIYFGEGSWLTVV.